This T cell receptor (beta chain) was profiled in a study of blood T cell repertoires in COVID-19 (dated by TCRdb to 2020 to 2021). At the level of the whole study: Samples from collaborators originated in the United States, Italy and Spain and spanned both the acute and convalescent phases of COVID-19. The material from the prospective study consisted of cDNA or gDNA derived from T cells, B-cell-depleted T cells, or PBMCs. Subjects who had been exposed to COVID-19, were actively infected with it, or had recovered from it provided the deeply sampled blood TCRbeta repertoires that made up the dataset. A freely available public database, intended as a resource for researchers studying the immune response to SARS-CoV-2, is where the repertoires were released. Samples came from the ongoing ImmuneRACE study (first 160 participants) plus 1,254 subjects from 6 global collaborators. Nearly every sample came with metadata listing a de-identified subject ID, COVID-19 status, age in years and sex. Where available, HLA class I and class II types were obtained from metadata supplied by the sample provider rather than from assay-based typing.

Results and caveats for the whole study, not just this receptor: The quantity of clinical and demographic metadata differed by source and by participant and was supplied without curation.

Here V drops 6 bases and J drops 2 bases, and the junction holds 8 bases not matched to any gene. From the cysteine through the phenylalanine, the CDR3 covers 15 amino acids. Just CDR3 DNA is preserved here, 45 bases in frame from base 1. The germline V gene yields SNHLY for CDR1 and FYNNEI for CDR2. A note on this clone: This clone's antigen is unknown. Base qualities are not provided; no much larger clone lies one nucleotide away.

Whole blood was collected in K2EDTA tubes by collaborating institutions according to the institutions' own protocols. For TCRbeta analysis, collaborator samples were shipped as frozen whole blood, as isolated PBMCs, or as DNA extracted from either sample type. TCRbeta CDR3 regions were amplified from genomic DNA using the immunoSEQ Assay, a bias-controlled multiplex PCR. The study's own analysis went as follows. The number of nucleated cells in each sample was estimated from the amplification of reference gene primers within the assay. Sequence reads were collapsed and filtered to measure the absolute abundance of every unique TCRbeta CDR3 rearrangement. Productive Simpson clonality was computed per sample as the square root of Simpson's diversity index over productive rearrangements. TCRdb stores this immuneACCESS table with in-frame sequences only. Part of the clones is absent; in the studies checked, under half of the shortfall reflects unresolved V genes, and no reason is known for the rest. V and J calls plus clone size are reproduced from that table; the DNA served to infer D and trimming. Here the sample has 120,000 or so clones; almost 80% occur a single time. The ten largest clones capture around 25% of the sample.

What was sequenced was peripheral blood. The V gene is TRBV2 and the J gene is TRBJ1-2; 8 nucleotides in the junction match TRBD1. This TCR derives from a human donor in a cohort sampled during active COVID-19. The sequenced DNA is TGTGCCAGCAGAGGAGGACAGGGTCCCAACTATGGCTACACCTTC. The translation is CASRGGQGPNYGYTF.